The entry that follows covers one T cell receptor beta chain sequence. This clone was observed a handful of times. What antigen it recognizes has not been identified. Within one base of it there is no much larger clone, and no base qualities were kept. A single peripheral blood draw of around 120 mL on average was collected from each donor into heparinised tubes. Using a panel that included CD45RO, CCR7, CD25, CD127, CD95 and CD27, naive, central memory, regulatory and stem cell-like memory CD4+ T cells were sorted on a BD FACSAria II. Every sorted population had a purity above 95%. PBMCs were isolated right away by Lymphoprep density gradient centrifugation and were stained directly, without culture. So that batch effects would be minimized, each experiment stained and sorted samples in pairs, pairing one healthy donor with one patient. This sample was included in a study of beta chain features in type 1 diabetes (dated 2018 in TCRdb). Regarding the study in general: Patients and healthy donors did not differ in mean age, gender distribution, total cell number or subset yield. In the study, recently diagnosed type 1 diabetes patients and matched healthy donors were compared on the TCRB repertoires of their sorted circulating CD4+ T cell subsets. A total of roughly 100 million sorted cells were examined across all samples, and the number of cells per subset was strongly correlated with RNA yield. Regulatory and stem cell-like memory subsets were isolated from only 8 patients and roughly eight healthy donors, whereas naive and central memory subsets came from all 28 donors. Here is what the overall study found, with its caveats: Because cDNA rather than genomic DNA was sequenced, highly expressing activated cells could have been over-represented, although no difference in activation and CD3 levels was found between groups. In all four CD4+ subsets, TCRB CDR3 length was moderately but significantly shorter in type 1 diabetes patients. Fewer insertions and more nucleotide deletions at VDJ recombination sites were observed in patients with type 1 diabetes, implying thymic rearrangement abnormalities. Shorter templates might be favored by PCR, yet because patient and control samples were amplified and corrected together, any such skew would affect both groups equally. Only small numbers of individuals were included in the HLA sub-analyses, which left unresolved whether HLA type had any influence on TCRB rearrangement. Naive, central memory and regulatory TCRB repertoires appeared more similar among patients than among healthy donors.

All of the isolated RNA was reverse transcribed with the High Capacity cDNA Reverse Transcription Kit, so expressed TCRB transcripts were sequenced. Deep immunoSEQ sequencing was applied to naive, central memory and regulatory T cell samples, giving an average of about 3.57 million total reads per sample. Sorted cells were lysed in RLT buffer and RNA was extracted with DNase-treated RNeasy Micro or Mini kits, depending on cell number. Each cell subset was processed separately to prevent cross-contamination, with patient and healthy donor samples processed together. TCRB sequences were amplified from cDNA with the immunoSEQ multiplex PCR, producing 87-bp fragments spanning the CDR3 region. The amplicons were sequenced using the Illumina HiSeq platform. On the authors' methods: PCR bias was corrected computationally using synthetic template baselines, and reads within Hamming distance 2 were collapsed, with unmergeable singletons discarded. Reads were aligned to IMGT to assign V, D and J genes, CDR3 length, and insertions or deletions at six rearrangement sites. Clonotype counts were normalized to sorted cell number within each subset before computing true diversity and Gini coefficients with the tcR R package. The overlap coefficient, calculated on TCRB nucleotide sequences, was used to quantify repertoire sharing. What TCRdb holds here is the immuneACCESS table cut down to in-frame rearrangements. Part of the clones is not present; checked against another copy, under half of the missing clones reflect an unresolved V gene, and the others are unexplained. Clonal size and the V and J genes are those of that table, whereas D and trimming came from the DNA. The sample table shows about 170,000 clones, and approximately 7.8% are seen once. Clones ranked in the top ten supply roughly 1% of the sample.

Measured from the cysteine to the phenylalanine, the CDR3 is 12 residues long. Solely the CDR3 DNA is kept, with 36 bases framed from the first base. CDR1 and CDR2, per the germline V gene, are SGHTA and FQGNSA. The junction shows trimming of 1 base on V and 7 bases on J, plus 4 bases between the germline ends. The sequenced material came from central memory CD4+ T cells from blood. The source is a woman in her thirties or forties with type 1 diabetes. Here the chain combines TRBV7-2 and TRBJ2-2, with the D gene call left open. The nucleotides are TGTGCCAGCAGCTTAGATATCGGGGAGCTGTTTTTT. Translated, it gives CASSLDIGELFF.